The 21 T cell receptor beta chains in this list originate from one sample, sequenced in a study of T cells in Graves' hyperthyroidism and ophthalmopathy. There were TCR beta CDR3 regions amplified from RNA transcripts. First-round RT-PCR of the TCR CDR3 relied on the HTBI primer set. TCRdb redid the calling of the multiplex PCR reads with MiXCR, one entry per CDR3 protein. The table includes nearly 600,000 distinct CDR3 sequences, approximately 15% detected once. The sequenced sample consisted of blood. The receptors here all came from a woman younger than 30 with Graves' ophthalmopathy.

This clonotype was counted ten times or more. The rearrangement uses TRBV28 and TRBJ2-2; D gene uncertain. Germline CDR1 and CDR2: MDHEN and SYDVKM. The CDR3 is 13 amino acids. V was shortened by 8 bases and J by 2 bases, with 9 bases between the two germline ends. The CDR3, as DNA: TGTGCCAGCGAGCTCAGAAACACCGGGGAGCTGTTTTTT. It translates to CASELRNTGELFF.

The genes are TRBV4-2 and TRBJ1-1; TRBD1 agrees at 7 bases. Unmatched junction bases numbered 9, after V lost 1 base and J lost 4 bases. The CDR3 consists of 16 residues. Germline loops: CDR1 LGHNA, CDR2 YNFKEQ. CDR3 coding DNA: TGTGCCAGCAGCCAAGGTCAGGGCAGGGGGGTCACTGAAGCTTTCTTT. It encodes CASSQGQGRGVTEAFF.

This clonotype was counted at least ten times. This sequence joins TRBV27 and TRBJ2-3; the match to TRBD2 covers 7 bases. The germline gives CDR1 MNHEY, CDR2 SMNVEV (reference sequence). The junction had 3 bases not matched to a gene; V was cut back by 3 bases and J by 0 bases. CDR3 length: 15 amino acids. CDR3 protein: CASSFGGGSTDTQYF. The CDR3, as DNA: TGTGCCAGCAGTTTCGGGGGAGGGAGCACAGATACGCAGTATTTT.

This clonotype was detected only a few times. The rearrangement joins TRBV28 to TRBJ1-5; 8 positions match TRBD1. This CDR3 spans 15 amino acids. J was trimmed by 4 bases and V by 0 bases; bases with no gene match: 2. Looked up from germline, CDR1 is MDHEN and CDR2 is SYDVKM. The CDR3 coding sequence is TGTGCCAGCAGTTTATGGGACAGGGAAAATCAGCCCCAGCATTTT. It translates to CASSLWDRENQPQHF. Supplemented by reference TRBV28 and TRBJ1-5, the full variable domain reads DVKVTQSSRYLVKRTGEKVFLECVQDMDHENMFWYRQDPGLGLRLIYFSYDVKMKEKGDIPEGYSVSREKKERFSLILESASTNQTSMYLCASSLWDRENQPQHFGDGTRLSIL.

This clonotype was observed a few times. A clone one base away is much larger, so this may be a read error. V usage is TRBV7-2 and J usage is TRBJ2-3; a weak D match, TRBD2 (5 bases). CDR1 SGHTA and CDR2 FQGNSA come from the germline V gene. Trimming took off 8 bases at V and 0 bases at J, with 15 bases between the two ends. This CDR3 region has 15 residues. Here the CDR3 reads CASGPPPGSTDTQYF. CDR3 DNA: TGTGCCAGCGGCCCGCCCCCGGGGAGCACAGATACGCAGTATTTT.

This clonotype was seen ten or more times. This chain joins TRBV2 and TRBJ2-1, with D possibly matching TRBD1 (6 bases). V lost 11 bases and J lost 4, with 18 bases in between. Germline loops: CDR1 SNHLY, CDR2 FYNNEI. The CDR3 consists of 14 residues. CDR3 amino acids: CASLRGTGYNEQFF. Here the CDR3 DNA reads TGTGCCTCCTTGAGGGGGACGGGGTACAATGAGCAGTTCTTC.

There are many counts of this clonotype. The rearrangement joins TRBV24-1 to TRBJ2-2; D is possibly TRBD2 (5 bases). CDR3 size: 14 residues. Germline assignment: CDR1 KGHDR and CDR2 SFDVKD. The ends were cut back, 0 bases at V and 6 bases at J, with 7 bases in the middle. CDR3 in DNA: TGTGCCACCAGTGATTTGGACTATGCCGGGGAGCTGTTTTTT. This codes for CATSDLDYAGELFF.

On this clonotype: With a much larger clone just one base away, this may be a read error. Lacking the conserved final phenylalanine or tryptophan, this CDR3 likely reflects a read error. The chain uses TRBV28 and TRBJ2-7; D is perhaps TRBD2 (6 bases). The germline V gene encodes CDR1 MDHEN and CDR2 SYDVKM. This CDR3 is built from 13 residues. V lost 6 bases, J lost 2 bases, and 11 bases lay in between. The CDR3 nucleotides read TGTGCCAGCAGCCGTGGAGGGCCCTACGAGCAGTACTCC. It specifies CASSRGGPYEQYS.

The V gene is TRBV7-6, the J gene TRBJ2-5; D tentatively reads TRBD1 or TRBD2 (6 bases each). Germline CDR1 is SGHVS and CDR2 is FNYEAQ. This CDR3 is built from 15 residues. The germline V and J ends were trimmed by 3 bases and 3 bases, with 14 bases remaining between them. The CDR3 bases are TGTGCCAGCAGCTTTTCCGGGGGCAGGGAAGAGACCCAGTACTTC. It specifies CASSFSGGREETQYF.

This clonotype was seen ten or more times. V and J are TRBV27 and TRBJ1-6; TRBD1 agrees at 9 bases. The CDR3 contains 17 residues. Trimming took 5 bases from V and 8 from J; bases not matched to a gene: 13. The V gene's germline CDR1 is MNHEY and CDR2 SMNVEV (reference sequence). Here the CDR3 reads CASSPRPTGGFDSPLHF. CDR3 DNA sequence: TGTGCCAGCAGTCCCCGTCCGACAGGGGGGTTCGATTCACCCCTCCACTTT.

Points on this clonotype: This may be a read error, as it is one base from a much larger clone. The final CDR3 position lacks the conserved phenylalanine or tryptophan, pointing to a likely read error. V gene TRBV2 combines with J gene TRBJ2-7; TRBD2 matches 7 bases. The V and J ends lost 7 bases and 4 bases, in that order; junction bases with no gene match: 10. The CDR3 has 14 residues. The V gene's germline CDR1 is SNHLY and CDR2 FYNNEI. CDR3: CASKEQTSSYEQYL. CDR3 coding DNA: TGTGCCAGCAAGGAGCAGACTAGCAGTTACGAGCAGTACCTC.

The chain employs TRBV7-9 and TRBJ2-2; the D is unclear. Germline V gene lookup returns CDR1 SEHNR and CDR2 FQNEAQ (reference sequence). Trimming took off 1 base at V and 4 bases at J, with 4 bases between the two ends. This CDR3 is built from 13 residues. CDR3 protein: CASSLDRTGELFF. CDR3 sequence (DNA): TGTGCCAGCAGCTTAGACCGCACCGGGGAGCTGTTTTTT.

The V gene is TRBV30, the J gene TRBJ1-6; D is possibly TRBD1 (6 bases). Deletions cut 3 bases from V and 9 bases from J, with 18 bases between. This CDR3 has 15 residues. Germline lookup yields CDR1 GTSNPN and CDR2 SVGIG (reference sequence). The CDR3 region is CAWRYPPGVGSPLHF. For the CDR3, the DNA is TGTGCCTGGAGATACCCCCCAGGGGTGGGTTCACCCCTCCACTTT.

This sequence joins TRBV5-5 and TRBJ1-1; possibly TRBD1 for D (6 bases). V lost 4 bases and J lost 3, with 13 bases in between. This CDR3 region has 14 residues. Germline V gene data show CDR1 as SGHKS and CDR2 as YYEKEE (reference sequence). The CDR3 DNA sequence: TGTGCCAGCAGCCGGAAGGGGGAATACACTGAAGCTTTCTTT. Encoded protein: CASSRKGEYTEAFF.

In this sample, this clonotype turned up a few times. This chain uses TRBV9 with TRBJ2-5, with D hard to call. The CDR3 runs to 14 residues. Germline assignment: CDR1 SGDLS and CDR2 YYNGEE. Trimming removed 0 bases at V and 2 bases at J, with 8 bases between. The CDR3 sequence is CASSVGVSQETQYF. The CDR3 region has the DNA TGTGCCAGCAGCGTAGGTGTAAGTCAAGAGACCCAGTACTTC.

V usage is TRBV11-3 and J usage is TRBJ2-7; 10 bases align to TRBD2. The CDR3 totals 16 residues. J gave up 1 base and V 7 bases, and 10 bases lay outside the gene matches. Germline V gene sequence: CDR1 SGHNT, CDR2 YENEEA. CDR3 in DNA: TGTGCCAGCAACTCCGTGGGACTAGCGCTTTCCTACGAGCAGTACTTC. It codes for CASNSVGLALSYEQYF. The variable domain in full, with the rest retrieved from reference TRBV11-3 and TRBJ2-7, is EAGVVQSPRYKIIEKKQPVAFWCNPISGHNTLYWYLQNLGQGPELLIRYENEEAVDDSQLPKDRFSAERLKGVDSTLKIQPAELGDSAVYLCASNSVGLALSYEQYFGPGTRLTVT.

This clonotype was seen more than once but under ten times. CDR3 amino acids: CASGFGGTGNEQFF. CDR3 DNA sequence: TGTGCTAGTGGTTTCGGCGGGACAGGCAATGAGCAGTTCTTC. The chain carries TRBV12-5 and TRBJ2-1; 8 bases fit TRBD1. The length of the CDR3 is 14 residues. The trim removed 3 bases at V and 6 bases at J, leaving 4 bases unmatched. CDR1 and CDR2 (germline): LGHNT, FRNRAP.

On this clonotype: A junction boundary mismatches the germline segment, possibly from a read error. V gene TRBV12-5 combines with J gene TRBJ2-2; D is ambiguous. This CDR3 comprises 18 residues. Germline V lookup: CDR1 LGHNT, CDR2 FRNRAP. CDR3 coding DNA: TGTGCTAGTGGTTTGGTGCCCTTCCGACACCCGAATACCGGGGAGCTGTTTTTT. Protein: CASGLVPFRHPNTGELFF.

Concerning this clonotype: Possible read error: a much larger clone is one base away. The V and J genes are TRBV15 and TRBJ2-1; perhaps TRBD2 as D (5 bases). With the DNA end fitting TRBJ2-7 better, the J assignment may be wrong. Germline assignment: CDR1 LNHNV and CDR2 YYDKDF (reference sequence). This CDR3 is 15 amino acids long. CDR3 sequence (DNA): TGTGCCACCAGCAGAGTCGTTACTAGGTACAATGAGCAGTACTTC. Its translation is CATSRVVTRYNEQYF.

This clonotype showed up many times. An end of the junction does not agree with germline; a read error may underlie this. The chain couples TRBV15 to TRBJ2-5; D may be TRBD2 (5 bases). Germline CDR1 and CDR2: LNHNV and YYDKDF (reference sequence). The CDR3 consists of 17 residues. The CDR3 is CATSPLPVGVLREAQYF. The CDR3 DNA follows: TGTGCCACCAGCCCTCTACCAGTGGGAGTGCTAAGAGAGGCCCAGTACTTC. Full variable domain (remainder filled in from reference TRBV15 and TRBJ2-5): DAMVIQNPRYQVTQFGKPVTLSCSQTLNHNVMYWYQQKSSQAPKLLFHYYDKDFNNEADTPDNFQSRRPNTSFCFLDIRSPGLGDTAMYLCATSPLPVGVLREAQYFGPGTRLLVL.

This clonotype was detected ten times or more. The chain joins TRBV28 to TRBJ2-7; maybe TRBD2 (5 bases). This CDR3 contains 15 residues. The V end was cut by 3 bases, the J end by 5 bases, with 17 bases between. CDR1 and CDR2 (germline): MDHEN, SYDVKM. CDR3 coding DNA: TGTGCCAGCAGTTTGCGGCTAGCTATAACCAACGAGCAGTACTTC. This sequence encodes CASSLRLAITNEQYF.